This is a list of T cell receptor beta chains from one sample in a study of blood T cell repertoires in COVID-19. Sequenced by immunoSEQ multiplex PCR; TCRdb stores in-frame clones only, minus some. The sample lists 150,000 or so clones; approximately 80% were seen once. Sequences were obtained from PBMCs or T cells enriched from blood (not recorded which). Source of these receptors: a woman in her 50s who had recovered from COVID-19. CDR3s include the opening cysteine and the closing phenylalanine or tryptophan. The D gene is left open where the match is weak. Only some rows state a clone size, as once, few, many or a class for expanded clones.

CDR3 DNA | CDR3 protein | J gene | D gene | clone size | V gene
TGTGCCAGCACGGAACAGGGGGCTAAGACCCAGTACTTC | CASTEQGAKTQYF | TRBJ2-5 | TRBD1 | NA | TRBV2
TGCAGCACTAGGACAGGGAACTATGGCTACACCTTC | CSTRTGNYGYTF | TRBJ1-2 | TRBD1 | NA | TRBV29-1
TGTGCCAGCAGCTCGGGACTCTACTACGATTCACCCCTCCACTTT | CASSSGLYYDSPLHF | TRBJ1-6 | NA | NA | TRBV7-2
TGTGCCAGCAGGAGGGGACTAGCGGGAGGCAATGAGCAGTTCTTC | CASRRGLAGGNEQFF | TRBJ2-1 | TRBD2 | NA | TRBV6-5
TGTGCCAGCAGTGAACCGAGCGGGGGGGCAGTTTCCTACAATGAGCAGTTCTTC | CASSEPSGGAVSYNEQFF | TRBJ2-1 | TRBD2 | NA | TRBV2
TGTGCCACCAGAGACAGTTCCAGAGGAATCGAGCAGTACTTC | CATRDSSRGIEQYF | TRBJ2-7 | NA | NA | TRBV6-5
TGTGCCAGCACCTCCAGCTCCTACGAGCAGTACTTC | CASTSSSYEQYF | TRBJ2-7 | NA | NA | TRBV28
TGCGCCAGCAGCTTGGCTCAGGTATCCTCTGGGGCCAACGTCCTGACTTTC | CASSLAQVSSGANVLTF | TRBJ2-6 | NA | NA | TRBV5-1
TGTGCCAGCAGCACTGGAGAGCCCAATCAGCCCCAGCATTTT | CASSTGEPNQPQHF | TRBJ1-5 | NA | once | TRBV5-6
TGTGCCATCAGTGATTCATCGACGGGGGGTCCGGGGAATGAGCAGTTCTTC | CAISDSSTGGPGNEQFF | TRBJ2-1 | TRBD2 | once | TRBV10-3
TGTGCCAGTAGTGGCGGGACAGGGGGCTCTAATGAAAAACTGTTTTTT | CASSGGTGGSNEKLFF | TRBJ1-4 | TRBD1 | NA | TRBV19
TGTGCCAGCAGCAGAGAAGAGACCCAGTACTTC | CASSREETQYF | TRBJ2-5 | NA | NA | TRBV5-6
TGTGCCAGCAGCTTACCACAGGGGTTCGATGGCTACACCTTC | CASSLPQGFDGYTF | TRBJ1-2 | TRBD1 | NA | TRBV7-2
TGTGCCAGCAGCCAAACAGGGGGAAGATCACCCCTCCACTTT | CASSQTGGRSPLHF | TRBJ1-6 | TRBD1 | NA | TRBV2
TGTGCCAGCAGTTACTCCGGACAGCAAGCTAACTATGGCTACACCTTC | CASSYSGQQANYGYTF | TRBJ1-2 | NA | NA | TRBV28
TGTGCCAGCAGCCCCGAACAGGGTGGTGTCACTGAAGCTTTCTTT | CASSPEQGGVTEAFF | TRBJ1-1 | NA | NA | TRBV3-1/TRBV3-2
TGTGCCAGTGTAAACTCTGGGGCCAACGTCCTGACTTTC | CASVNSGANVLTF | TRBJ2-6 | NA | NA | TRBV19
TGTGCCAGCAGCTTTACCGGGACAGGGGATTGGGAGACCCAGTACTTC | CASSFTGTGDWETQYF | TRBJ2-5 | TRBD1 | NA | TRBV5-5
TGTGCCAGCAGCCTGGCGGGGGGCGGCAGAGAGACCCAGTACTTC | CASSLAGGGRETQYF | TRBJ2-5 | TRBD2 | NA | TRBV3-1/TRBV3-2
TGTGCCAGCAGCTTAGGGACTGTTCCCGGGGAGCTGTTTTTT | CASSLGTVPGELFF | TRBJ2-2 | NA | NA | TRBV5-5
TGTGCCAGCAGCTTGGGGGTAGCGGGGGAACAAGAGACCCAGTACTTC | CASSLGVAGEQETQYF | TRBJ2-5 | TRBD2 | NA | TRBV5-5
TGCGCCAGCAGCTTACAGGGGAAAGGCACCGGGGAGCTGTTTTTT | CASSLQGKGTGELFF | TRBJ2-2 | TRBD1 | NA | TRBV5-1
TGCGCCAGCAGCCAAGTCGGGACTGATGAAAAACTGTTTTTT | CASSQVGTDEKLFF | TRBJ1-4 | NA | NA | TRBV4-1
TGTGCCAGCAGCTTCGTTGGAGGTCAGGGGGTGGAAAACAATGAGCAGTTCTTC | CASSFVGGQGVENNEQFF | TRBJ2-1 | TRBD1 | NA | TRBV7-8
TGTGCCAGCAGTACAAATAGGGGACAGGGGGAGTTCTTC | CASSTNRGQGEFF | TRBJ2-1 | TRBD1 | NA | TRBV6-5
TGTGCCAGCAGCTTAATGGGACTAGCGGACTCCCAAGAGACCCAGTACTTC | CASSLMGLADSQETQYF | TRBJ2-5 | TRBD2 | NA | TRBV7-8
TGTGCCAGCAAGGACAGCCTAGCAGATACGCAGTATTTT | CASKDSLADTQYF | TRBJ2-3 | NA | NA | TRBV6-5
TGTGCCAGCAGCCTCCTTACAGGGAACACCGGGGAGCTGTTTTTT | CASSLLTGNTGELFF | TRBJ2-2 | NA | NA | TRBV7-2
TGTGCCAGCAGCTTAGAACGGTACTCACCCCTCCACTTT | CASSLERYSPLHF | TRBJ1-6 | NA | NA | TRBV11-2
TGTGCCACCAGCCATCTACAGCTAAACGCTGAAGCTTTCTTT | CATSHLQLNAEAFF | TRBJ1-1 | NA | few | TRBV15
TGTGCCAGCTCACTCTTGATAGGGGACTATGGCTACACCTTC | CASSLLIGDYGYTF | TRBJ1-2 | NA | NA | TRBV18
TGCGCCAGCAGCAAATCAGGGGATGTGTGGACTGAAGCTTTCTTT | CASSKSGDVWTEAFF | TRBJ1-1 | NA | NA | TRBV5-1
TGTGCCAGCTCACCACAGTCGGGGTTAGAGACCCAGTACTTC | CASSPQSGLETQYF | TRBJ2-5 | NA | NA | TRBV18
TGTGCCACCAGTGACGCCGGGACTAGCGGGGGCGATGAGCAGTTCTTC | CATSDAGTSGGDEQFF | TRBJ2-1 | TRBD2 | NA | TRBV24-1
TGTGCCAGCAGCTTAGCCCAGCGTAGCACAGATACGCAGTATTTT | CASSLAQRSTDTQYF | TRBJ2-3 | NA | few | TRBV7-9
TGTGCCAGTAGCCTGACAGGGCGGAATGAGCAGTTCTTC | CASSLTGRNEQFF | TRBJ2-1 | TRBD1 | NA | TRBV19
TGTGCCAGCAGCTTAGCAGGGGGCGATCAGCCCCAGCATTTT | CASSLAGGDQPQHF | TRBJ1-5 | TRBD1 | NA | TRBV7-2
TGCGCCAGCAGCTTGGGTGGGACAGGGGGGACTGAAGCTTTCTTT | CASSLGGTGGTEAFF | TRBJ1-1 | TRBD1 | NA | TRBV5-1
TGTGCCAGCAGCCAAGGCCGGAATGAGCAGTTCTTC | CASSQGRNEQFF | TRBJ2-1 | NA | few | TRBV4-2
TGTGCCAGCAGAAGGGGCGGGGGGGCTAGCACAGATACGCAGTATTTT | CASRRGGGASTDTQYF | TRBJ2-3 | NA | NA | TRBV21-1
TGTGCCAGCAGTTACTCAGGGAGGGACGAGCAGTACTTC | CASSYSGRDEQYF | TRBJ2-7 | TRBD2 | NA | TRBV6-5
TGTGCCAGTGGACGGACTAGCGGGACAGAGACCCAGTACTTC | CASGRTSGTETQYF | TRBJ2-5 | TRBD2 | NA | TRBV19
TGTGCCACCAGCAGCTCAACAGGAGGGAGTTACCCTGAAGCTTTCTTT | CATSSSTGGSYPEAFF | TRBJ1-1 | NA | NA | TRBV15
TGTGCCAGCAGCTCCCTTGGGGGGTCGGATGAAAAACTGTTTTTT | CASSSLGGSDEKLFF | TRBJ1-4 | NA | NA | TRBV7-9
TGTGCCAGCACGACGGGAGGTTATGGCTACACCTTC | CASTTGGYGYTF | TRBJ1-2 | NA | NA | TRBV6-5
TGTGCCAGCAGCCCGGTCGGGGGGCTCTCAGATACGCAGTATTTT | CASSPVGGLSDTQYF | TRBJ2-3 | NA | NA | TRBV7-3
TGTGCCAGCAGCCGACTAGCGGGGGCATCCTACAATGAGCAGTTCTTC | CASSRLAGASYNEQFF | TRBJ2-1 | TRBD2 | NA | TRBV7-6
TGTGCCAGCAGCTTGGATGGGGCCCATGGCTACACCTTC | CASSLDGAHGYTF | TRBJ1-2 | NA | once | TRBV5-4
TGTGCCAGCAGTCTTCGACAGGGGGCCAAAAACATTCAGTACTTC | CASSLRQGAKNIQYF | TRBJ2-4 | TRBD1 | NA | TRBV6-5
TGTGCCAGCAGCCCCGCTAGCGGGAGCGGTGCGATCTACAATGAGCAGTTCTTC | CASSPASGSGAIYNEQFF | TRBJ2-1 | TRBD2 | NA | TRBV11-2
TGTGCCAGCAGCTTATACAGGAGCTCAGATACGCAGTATTTT | CASSLYRSSDTQYF | TRBJ2-3 | NA | NA | TRBV11-3
TGTGCCAGCAGTTTACGGGGTAAATTGCTAGCGGGGTACAATGAGCAGTTCTTC | CASSLRGKLLAGYNEQFF | TRBJ2-1 | TRBD2 | NA | TRBV28
TGTGCCAGCAGTCCAGGACTAGCGGGAGCCCGTGCTAGCACAGATACGCAGTATTTT | CASSPGLAGARASTDTQYF | TRBJ2-3 | TRBD2 | NA | TRBV27
TGTGCCAGCAGCTTATGGACAGTGAACACTGAAGCTTTCTTT | CASSLWTVNTEAFF | TRBJ1-1 | NA | NA | TRBV7-9